This is a list of T cell receptor beta chains from one sample in a study of cytomegalovirus exposure and HLA in healthy donors. Sequenced by immunoSEQ multiplex PCR; TCRdb stores in-frame clones only, minus some. The repertoire holds about 120,000 clones, with about 80% as singletons. Sequenced: PBMCs. The receptors originated from a woman aged 55-69 years in good health and CMV-seropositive. CDR3s include the opening cysteine and the closing phenylalanine or tryptophan. Fields, in order: V gene, clone size, J gene, CDR3 protein. Clone size is not always given. Where it is, it says once, few, many or a class for expanded clones.

V gene: TRBV28
clone size: -
J gene: TRBJ1-4
CDR3 protein: CASRQRLAVWEKLFF

V gene: TRBV18
clone size: -
J gene: TRBJ2-7
CDR3 protein: CASSPGTGDYEQYF

V gene: TRBV6-1
clone size: once
J gene: TRBJ2-3
CDR3 protein: CASSVRDRRLGDTQYF

V gene: TRBV30
clone size: -
J gene: TRBJ2-3
CDR3 protein: CAWRDIAAADTQYF

V gene: TRBV6-5
clone size: -
J gene: TRBJ1-1
CDR3 protein: CASSYSRGAGSTEAFF

V gene: TRBV10-3
clone size: -
J gene: TRBJ2-2
CDR3 protein: CATRTSGNTGELFF

V gene: TRBV9
clone size: -
J gene: TRBJ2-1
CDR3 protein: CASSGDGGLAGESYNEQFF

V gene: TRBV5-8
clone size: once
J gene: TRBJ2-1
CDR3 protein: CASSFSGRSYNEQFF

V gene: TRBV7-9
clone size: -
J gene: TRBJ1-2
CDR3 protein: CASSPSLLYGYTF

V gene: TRBV28
clone size: -
J gene: TRBJ1-1
CDR3 protein: CASRPGGEDTEAFF

V gene: TRBV11-2
clone size: -
J gene: TRBJ2-3
CDR3 protein: CASSLGGHTDTQYF

V gene: TRBV27
clone size: -
J gene: TRBJ2-7
CDR3 protein: CASSFRERYEQYF

V gene: TRBV10-3
clone size: -
J gene: TRBJ2-1
CDR3 protein: CAIRPGTASYNEQFF

V gene: TRBV5-1
clone size: -
J gene: TRBJ2-5
CDR3 protein: CASSLLTGGQGIGETQYF

V gene: TRBV2
clone size: -
J gene: TRBJ2-7
CDR3 protein: CASTSGSWEQYF

V gene: TRBV5-1
clone size: -
J gene: TRBJ1-1
CDR3 protein: CASSLGGSVNTEAFF

V gene: TRBV13
clone size: -
J gene: TRBJ2-7
CDR3 protein: CASSPTLAGGCYEQYF

V gene: TRBV6-6
clone size: once
J gene: TRBJ1-1
CDR3 protein: CASSTINLEAFF

V gene: TRBV27
clone size: few
J gene: TRBJ2-1
CDR3 protein: CASRLAGGLYEQFF

V gene: TRBV6-1
clone size: -
J gene: TRBJ1-3
CDR3 protein: CASSEAGVEGNTIYF

V gene: TRBV28
clone size: -
J gene: TRBJ1-6
CDR3 protein: CASSPPGTGGSPLHF

V gene: TRBV30
clone size: -
J gene: TRBJ2-3
CDR3 protein: CAWSERSRETADTQYF

V gene: TRBV19
clone size: -
J gene: TRBJ1-5
CDR3 protein: CASSIPTGYSNQPQHF

V gene: TRBV6-1
clone size: once
J gene: TRBJ1-2
CDR3 protein: CASSVSGGNGYTF

V gene: TRBV9
clone size: few
J gene: TRBJ2-1
CDR3 protein: CASSVRTSGAGEQFF

V gene: TRBV2
clone size: -
J gene: TRBJ2-5
CDR3 protein: CASSELAETQYF

V gene: TRBV19
clone size: -
J gene: TRBJ1-1
CDR3 protein: CASSIGTPGTKKAFF

V gene: TRBV11-2
clone size: once
J gene: TRBJ2-5
CDR3 protein: CASSLRTLGLGQETQYF

V gene: TRBV27
clone size: -
J gene: TRBJ2-4
CDR3 protein: CASSLGQTKNIQYF

V gene: TRBV7-3
clone size: -
J gene: -
CDR3 protein: CASSLTTGASYEQYF

V gene: TRBV5-8
clone size: -
J gene: TRBJ1-5
CDR3 protein: CASSFISGVQPQHF

V gene: TRBV27
clone size: -
J gene: TRBJ2-7
CDR3 protein: CASSPLDADYEQYF

V gene: TRBV7-9
clone size: few
J gene: TRBJ2-1
CDR3 protein: CASSLAASGRAGEQFF

V gene: TRBV7-9
clone size: -
J gene: TRBJ1-2
CDR3 protein: CASSLVRDRGIADYGYTF

V gene: TRBV6-5
clone size: -
J gene: TRBJ2-7
CDR3 protein: CASSYTSGRYEQYF

V gene: TRBV30
clone size: -
J gene: TRBJ2-7
CDR3 protein: CAWSVSGYEQYF

V gene: TRBV2
clone size: -
J gene: TRBJ1-2
CDR3 protein: CASSFQGDYGYTF

V gene: TRBV28
clone size: -
J gene: TRBJ1-6
CDR3 protein: CASSLDLGVTTNSPLHF

V gene: TRBV7-9
clone size: -
J gene: -
CDR3 protein: CASSVTGGYEQYF